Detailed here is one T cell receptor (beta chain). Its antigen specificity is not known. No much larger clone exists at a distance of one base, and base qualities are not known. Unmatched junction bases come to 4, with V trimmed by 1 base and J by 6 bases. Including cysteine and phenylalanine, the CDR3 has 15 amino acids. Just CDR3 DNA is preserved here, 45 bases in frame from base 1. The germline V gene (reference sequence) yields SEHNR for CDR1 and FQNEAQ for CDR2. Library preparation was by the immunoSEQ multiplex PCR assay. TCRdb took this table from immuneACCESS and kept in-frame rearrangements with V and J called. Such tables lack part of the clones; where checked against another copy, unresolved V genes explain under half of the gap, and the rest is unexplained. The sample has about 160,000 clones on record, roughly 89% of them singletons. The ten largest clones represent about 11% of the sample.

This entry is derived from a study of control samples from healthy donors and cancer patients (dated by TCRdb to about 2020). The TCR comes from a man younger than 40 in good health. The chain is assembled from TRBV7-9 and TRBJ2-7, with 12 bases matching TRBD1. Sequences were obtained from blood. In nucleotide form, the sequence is TGTGCCAGCAGCTTAGGTGGGACAGGGGGCTTCGAGCAGTACTTC. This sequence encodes CASSLGGTGGFEQYF.